This is a list of T cell receptor beta chains from one sample in a study of blood T cells in healthy people across ages. MiXCR was run by TCRdb on the 5' RACE reads, yielding one entry per CDR3 protein. The data show roughly 1,800,000 distinct CDR3 sequences, with roughly 50% seen just once and 2.1% held by the top ten. Sequenced sample: blood. These receptors were obtained from a woman between 40 and 50 years old in good health. CDR3s include the opening cysteine and the closing phenylalanine or tryptophan. Fields, in order: clone size, J gene, V gene, D gene, CDR3 protein, CDR3 DNA. D genes are given only for firm matches. Size values are once, few and many counts, or a class for expanded clones, and some rows have none.

once | TRBJ2-1 | TRBV24-1 | TRBD1 | CATSDRAGQGANEQFF | TGTGCCACCAGTGACCGAGCGGGACAGGGGGCAAATGAGCAGTTCTTC
. | TRBJ2-1 | TRBV5-4 | . | CASSLGAQGGEYNEQFF | TGTGCCAGCAGCTTGGGAGCACAGGGAGGCGAATACAATGAGCAGTTCTTC
. | TRBJ2-3 | TRBV6-1 | . | CASSESQPENTQYF | TGTGCCAGCAGTGAATCCCAACCAGAGAATACGCAGTATTTT
. | TRBJ1-6 | TRBV15 | TRBD1 | CATSNRQGLGSPLHF | TGTGCCACCAGCAACCGACAGGGCTTGGGTTCACCCCTCCACTTT
. | TRBJ2-7 | TRBV4-3 | TRBD1 | CASSQDATGSVFYEQYF | TGCGCCAGCAGCCAAGATGCGACAGGGTCCGTCTTTTACGAGCAGTACTTC
. | TRBJ2-1 | TRBV15 | . | CATSRDLGQGGGYNEQFF | TGTGCCACCAGCAGAGATCTTGGACAGGGAGGGGGGTACAATGAGCAGTTCTTC
few | TRBJ1-2 | TRBV7-2 | . | CASSLYGEEDGYTF | TGTGCCAGCAGCTTATACGGGGAGGAGGATGGCTACACCTTC
. | TRBJ1-2 | TRBV12-3/TRBV12-4 | TRBD1 | CASSPVTGTYGYTF | TGTGCCAGCAGTCCCGTGACAGGGACCTATGGCTACACCTTC
. | TRBJ2-3 | TRBV7-3 | TRBD1 | CASKQGASTDTQYF | TGTGCCAGCAAACAGGGGGCTAGCACAGATACGCAGTATTTT
. | TRBJ1-2 | TRBV28 | . | CASISGVYGYTF | TGTGCCAGCATCTCAGGGGTTTATGGCTACACCTTC
. | TRBJ2-7 | TRBV18 | . | CASSPKDVGEQYF | TGTGCCAGCTCACCAAAGGACGTAGGCGAGCAGTACTTC
. | TRBJ2-1 | TRBV20-1 | . | CSARDHIKWGNEQFF | TGCAGTGCTAGAGATCACATCAAATGGGGTAATGAGCAGTTCTTC
. | TRBJ1-2 | TRBV29-1 | . | CSGLVPWGANYGYTF | TGCAGCGGACTCGTTCCGTGGGGTGCTAACTATGGCTACACCTTC
. | TRBJ1-5 | TRBV7-9 | TRBD1 | CASSSTGGRGQPQHF | TGTGCCAGCAGCTCCACAGGGGGCAGGGGTCAGCCCCAGCATTTT
. | TRBJ2-1 | TRBV29-1 | . | CSVDGAGGISYNEQFF | TGCAGCGTTGACGGCGCAGGGGGGATCTCCTACAATGAGCAGTTCTTC
few | TRBJ2-7 | TRBV4-2 | . | CASSQDRFGGPEQYF | TGTGCCAGCAGCCAAGATCGATTCGGGGGACCCGAGCAGTACTTC
. | TRBJ1-5 | TRBV4-1 | TRBD1 | CASSLRTGEFSNQPQHF | TGCGCCAGCAGCCTTCGGACAGGGGAATTTAGCAATCAGCCCCAGCATTTT
few | TRBJ2-5 | TRBV12-3/TRBV12-4 | TRBD2 | CASTLAGLSETQYF | TGTGCCAGCACTCTAGCGGGGCTTTCAGAGACCCAGTACTTC
few | TRBJ2-7 | TRBV4-1 | TRBD1 | CASSQVAGGIGLYEQYF | TGCGCCAGCAGCCAAGTGGCAGGGGGTATTGGACTCTACGAGCAGTACTTC
. | TRBJ1-2 | TRBV6-5 | . | CASKNRHYGYTF | TGTGCCAGCAAGAACCGGCACTATGGCTACACCTTC
. | TRBJ2-1 | TRBV12-3/TRBV12-4 | . | CASSFLQDEQFF | TGTGCCAGCAGTTTCCTACAGGATGAGCAGTTCTTC
few | TRBJ2-3 | TRBV24-1 | TRBD1 | CATRDRASDTQYF | TGTGCCACCCGGGACAGGGCATCAGATACGCAGTATTTT
. | TRBJ1-2 | TRBV6-1 | . | CASSDPVPTGSYGYTF | TGTGCCAGCAGTGATCCCGTACCTACAGGGAGCTATGGCTACACCTTC
. | TRBJ2-3 | TRBV7-2 | TRBD2 | CASSHPRAGGGADTQYF | TGTGCCAGCAGCCATCCAAGAGCGGGGGGCGGGGCAGATACGCAGTATTTT
. | TRBJ1-2 | TRBV29-1 | TRBD1 | CSVLTGQGAGGYTF | TGCAGCGTACTCACGGGACAGGGGGCAGGTGGCTACACCTTC
. | TRBJ1-1 | TRBV5-1 | . | CASSLALGRDNTEAFF | TGCGCCAGCAGCTTGGCCTTAGGCAGGGACAACACTGAAGCTTTCTTT
. | TRBJ2-3 | TRBV5-1 | TRBD2 | CASSLDAAGGNTDTQYF | TGCGCCAGCAGCTTGGATGCGGCGGGGGGCAACACAGATACGCAGTATTTT
few | TRBJ2-4 | TRBV11-2 | . | CASSLEDTGKNIQYF | TGTGCCAGCAGCTTAGAGGACACCGGCAAAAACATTCAGTACTTC
. | TRBJ2-3 | TRBV7-9 | . | CASSLWELASTDTQYF | TGTGCCAGCAGCTTATGGGAGCTAGCGAGCACAGATACGCAGTATTTT
. | TRBJ2-5 | TRBV20-1 | . | CSASSGEKTQYF | TGCAGTGCTTCTTCCGGGGAGAAGACCCAGTACTTC
few | TRBJ1-1 | TRBV7-2 | . | CASSDIPGGSNTEAFF | TGTGCCAGCAGCGACATACCGGGAGGTTCGAACACTGAAGCTTTCTTT
. | TRBJ2-1 | TRBV27 | TRBD2 | CASSLGTSRRETQFF | TGTGCCAGCAGTTTGGGGACTAGCCGGAGGGAGACCCAGTTCTTC
few | TRBJ2-7 | TRBV4-3 | TRBD1 | CASSQRQGDDYEQYF | TGCGCCAGCAGCCAGCGACAGGGAGATGACTACGAGCAGTACTTC
. | TRBJ2-7 | TRBV7-6 | . | CASSLDGGVRNEQYF | TGTGCCAGCAGCTTAGATGGCGGGGTCCGCAATGAGCAGTACTTC
. | TRBJ2-5 | TRBV20-1 | TRBD1 | CSAPGQGISETQYF | TGCAGTGCCCCGGGACAGGGTATAAGCGAGACCCAGTACTTC
few | TRBJ2-7 | TRBV25-1 | . | CASSDERGATYEQYF | TGTGCCAGCAGTGATGAAAGAGGTGCCACCTACGAGCAGTACTTC
. | TRBJ2-1 | TRBV14 | . | CAGSHLSGSGNEQFF | TGTGCCGGCAGCCACCTTTCTGGGTCCGGCAATGAGCAGTTCTTC
many | TRBJ2-1 | TRBV7-2 | . | CASSALNEQFF | TGCGCCAGCAGTGCCCTCAATGAGCAGTTCTTC
few | TRBJ2-6 | TRBV7-3 | . | CASSLMAQGPSGANVLTF | TGTGCCAGCAGCTTAATGGCACAGGGTCCCTCTGGGGCCAACGTCCTGACTTTC
. | TRBJ2-2 | TRBV14 | . | CASSHLQGTGELFF | TGTGCCAGCAGCCACCTACAGGGAACCGGGGAGCTGTTTTTT
. | TRBJ2-5 | TRBV10-3 | TRBD1 | CAIRVSGGSEYEQYF | TGTGCCATCAGGGTTTCAGGGGGCAGTGAGTATGAGCAGTACTTC
once | TRBJ1-4 | TRBV27 | . | CASTPSSGETNEKLFF | TGTGCCAGCACCCCGTCCTCGGGTGAAACTAATGAAAAACTGTTTTTT
. | TRBJ2-7 | TRBV4-3 | . | CASSQDLEETRYF | TGCGCCAGCAGCCAAGATTTAGAGGAGACCCGGTACTTC
few | TRBJ1-2 | TRBV11-2 | TRBD1 | CASSLGGGYGYGYTF | TGTGCCAGCAGCTTAGGAGGGGGCTACGGCTATGGCTACACCTTC
few | TRBJ2-3 | TRBV9 | . | CASSVGESTDTQYF | TGTGCCAGCAGCGTAGGAGAGAGCACAGATACGCAGTATTTT